This TCR beta chain was found in a study of Ad26.COV2.S vaccination and SARS-CoV-2 variants. Study as a whole: A participant enrolled in the COV1001 Ad26.COV2.S trial arm provided the sample. General study results and limits: Recipients of vaccine and of placebo showed similar breadth of their non-spike TCR repertoires. Higher spike-specific TCR breadth was found in vaccine recipients than in placebo recipients. Spike-specific CD8+ and CD4+ T cell responses reportedly showed substantial breadth after vaccination.

Concerning this clone: Its cognate antigen is unknown.

Treatment: some 20 received Ad26.COV2.S at low or high dose, single or two shots; about 5 received placebo; per-sample allocation not given. It was on day 63 after the first vaccine or placebo injection that samples were taken. V was cut by 1 base and J by 0 bases, with 13 bases left in between. CDR1 and CDR2 from the germline V gene are LGHDT and YNNKEL (reference sequence). The CDR3 consists of 17 residues. TCRdb's copy holds only in-frame clones and misses some; the assay was immunoSEQ multiplex PCR. The data show roughly 300,000 clones, with approximately 86% seen just once and about 10% held by the top ten.

The chain links TRBV3-1 (or the pseudogene TRBV3-2) to TRBJ1-3; D is possibly TRBD1 (6 bases). The material sequenced was peripheral blood, taken in a trial of Ad26.COV2.S vaccine versus placebo. The clonotype originates from a person between 18 and 59 years old who received the Ad26.COV2.S COVID-19 vaccine or a placebo. CDR3 protein: CASSQAHRVTSGNTIYF. CDR3 in DNA: TGTGCCAGCAGCCAAGCGCACAGGGTTACCTCTGGAAACACCATATATTTT.